This T cell receptor (beta chain) was documented in a study of CD8 T cells in ankylosing spondylitis. Study findings and constraints: The study looked at matched synovial fluid samples from ankylosing spondylitis patients. Disease-linked clones were reported to be significantly enriched there. A TCR beta motif of roughly 8 highly homologous variants appeared characteristic of ankylosing spondylitis blood. A subset of motif variants has previously been described in the synovial fluid and blood of reactive arthritis.

The CDR3 is 14 residues long. Germline CDR1 and CDR2: PRHDT and FYEKMQ (reference sequence). V was pared by 7 bases and J by 6 bases, with 18 bases between. With molecular barcodes, quantitative 5'-RACE was used to make the TCR beta libraries. TCRdb independently ran MiXCR on the 5' RACE reads; one entry per CDR3 protein. The repertoire holds approximately 130,000 distinct CDR3 sequences, with about 10% as singletons. This clonotype was seen repeatedly, ten times or more. The antigen is unknown. This receptor was taken from a female donor with ankylosing spondylitis or in good health (not recorded which). V is TRBV13 and J is TRBJ1-2; no firm D call. Sample: blood, either unsorted or a sorted T cell fraction (not recorded which). DNA of the CDR3: TGTGCCAGCATCAACCCTGGGGAGGAGGATGGCTACACCTTC. It yields the protein CASINPGEEDGYTF.